The present T cell receptor (beta chain) was sequenced within a study of blood T cell repertoires in COVID-19. Background on the study: The United States, Italy and Spain were the sources of the acute and convalescent COVID-19 samples.

In the source study's methods: Amplification of reference gene primers provided the estimated nucleated cell counts. The data were produced by immunoSEQ multiplex PCR, yet TCRdb's version contains in-frame clones alone and is incomplete. V and J calls and clone size are given by that table; D and trimming were obtained from the DNA. Of over 100,000 clones listed, 85% to 90% were seen once; the top ten hold approximately 1%. Germline CDR1 reads ENHRY; CDR2 reads SYGVKD. Germline trimming cut 5 bases from V and 9 bases from J; bases unmatched to any gene: 10. This CDR3 contains 15 residues. The sample was peripheral blood. This TCR was recovered from a human donor in a cohort sampled during active COVID-19. The V call is TRBV10-3, the J call TRBJ2-1; 10 positions match TRBD2. The CDR3 region is CAISPPGTSAGEQFF. The CDR3, as DNA: TGTGCCATCAGTCCCCCCGGGACTAGCGCGGGTGAGCAGTTCTTC.